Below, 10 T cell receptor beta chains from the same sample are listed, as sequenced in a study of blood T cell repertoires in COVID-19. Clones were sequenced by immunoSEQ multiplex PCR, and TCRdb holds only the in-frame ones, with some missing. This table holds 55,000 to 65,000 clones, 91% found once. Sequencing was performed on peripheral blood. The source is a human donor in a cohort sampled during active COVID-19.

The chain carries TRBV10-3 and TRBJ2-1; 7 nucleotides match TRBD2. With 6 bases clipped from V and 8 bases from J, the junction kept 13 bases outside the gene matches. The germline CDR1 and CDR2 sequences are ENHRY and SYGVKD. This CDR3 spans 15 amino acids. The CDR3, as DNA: TGTGCCATCAGCCACCTCCCAGCGGGAAACGATGAGCAGTTCTTC. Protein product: CAISHLPAGNDEQFF.

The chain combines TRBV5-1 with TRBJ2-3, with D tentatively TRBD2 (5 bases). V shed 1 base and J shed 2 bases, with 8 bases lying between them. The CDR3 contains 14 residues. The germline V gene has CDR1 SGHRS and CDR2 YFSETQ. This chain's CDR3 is CASSLSTNTDTQYF. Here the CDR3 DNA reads TGCGCCAGCAGCTTGTCGACTAACACAGATACGCAGTATTTT.

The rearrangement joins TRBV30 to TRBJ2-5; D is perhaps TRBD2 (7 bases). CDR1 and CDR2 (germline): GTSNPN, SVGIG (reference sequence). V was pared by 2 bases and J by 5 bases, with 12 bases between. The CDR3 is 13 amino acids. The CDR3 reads CAWSWGRGETQYF. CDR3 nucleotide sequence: TGTGCCTGGAGTTGGGGGCGGGGGGAGACCCAGTACTTC.

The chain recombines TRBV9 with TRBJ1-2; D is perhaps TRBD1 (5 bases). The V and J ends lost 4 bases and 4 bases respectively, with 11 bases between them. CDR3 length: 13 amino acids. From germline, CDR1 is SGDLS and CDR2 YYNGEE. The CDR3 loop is CASSPGTSYGYTF. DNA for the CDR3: TGTGCCAGCAGCCCAGGGACTTCCTATGGCTACACCTTC.

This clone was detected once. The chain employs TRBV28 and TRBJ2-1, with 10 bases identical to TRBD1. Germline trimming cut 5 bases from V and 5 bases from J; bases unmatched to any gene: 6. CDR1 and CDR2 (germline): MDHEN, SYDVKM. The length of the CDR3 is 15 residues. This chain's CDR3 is CASSPLGTGDNEQFF. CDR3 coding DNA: TGTGCCAGCAGTCCCCTTGGGACAGGGGACAATGAGCAGTTCTTC.

The CDR3 spells CASSLGLAGQETQYF. In DNA form, the CDR3 reads TGTGCCAGCAGCCTGGGACTAGCGGGGCAAGAGACCCAGTACTTC. The J gene is TRBJ2-5, the V gene TRBV3-1 (or the pseudogene TRBV3-2); 13 bases are a match to TRBD2. V gave up 4 bases and J gave up 2 bases; unmatched junction bases: 1. The CDR3 consists of 15 residues. Germline CDR1 and CDR2: LGHDT and YNNKEL (reference sequence).

The CDR3 DNA follows: TGTGCCAGCAGTGTGGACGGACGGGGGAGCAATCAGCCCCAGCATTTT. Protein: CASSVDGRGSNQPQHF. This chain uses TRBV28 with TRBJ1-5; possible D gene TRBD1, 5 bases. V lost 5 bases and J 1 base, leaving 15 bases between the germline ends. The germline V gene has CDR1 MDHEN and CDR2 SYDVKM. CDR3 length: 16 residues.

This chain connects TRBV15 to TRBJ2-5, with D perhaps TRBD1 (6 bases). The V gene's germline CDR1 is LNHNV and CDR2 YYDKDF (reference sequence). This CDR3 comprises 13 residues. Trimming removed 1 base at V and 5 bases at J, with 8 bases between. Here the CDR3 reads CATSRGQAETQYF. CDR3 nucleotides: TGTGCCACCAGCAGAGGACAGGCGGAGACCCAGTACTTC.

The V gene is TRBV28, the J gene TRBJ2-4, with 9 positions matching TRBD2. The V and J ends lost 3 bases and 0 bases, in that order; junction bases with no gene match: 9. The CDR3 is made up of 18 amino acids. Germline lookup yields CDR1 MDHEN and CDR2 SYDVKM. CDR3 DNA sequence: TGTGCCAGCAGTTTTGATTTGTCACTAGCGGGAGCCAAAAACATTCAGTACTTC. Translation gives CASSFDLSLAGAKNIQYF.

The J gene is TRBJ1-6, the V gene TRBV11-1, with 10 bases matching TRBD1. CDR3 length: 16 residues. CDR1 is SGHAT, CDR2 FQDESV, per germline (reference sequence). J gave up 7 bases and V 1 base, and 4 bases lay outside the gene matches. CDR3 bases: TGTGCCAGCAGCTTAGTGCGACAGGGGGCCAATTCACCCCTCCACTTT. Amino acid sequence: CASSLVRQGANSPLHF.